This TCR beta chain is drawn from a study of blood T cell repertoires in COVID-19. Whole-study context: Samples representing acute and convalescent COVID-19 were sourced from the United States, Italy and Spain.

Generated by immunoSEQ multiplex PCR, the TCRdb table keeps only in-frame clones and is missing some. The table shows around 360,000 clones, with approximately 84% occurring only once. Sequenced input: PBMCs or T cells enriched from blood (not recorded which). The clonotype comes from a woman in her 30s who had recovered from COVID-19.

The CDR3 DNA is TGTGCCAGCAGCCCCCCGGGACAGGGAAGGGGAGGCTACACCTTC. Its translation: CASSPPGQGRGGYTF. The V gene is TRBV5-4, the J gene TRBJ1-2; 9 bases map to TRBD1. Germline trimming cut 4 bases from V and 8 bases from J; bases unmatched to any gene: 12. This CDR3 is built from 15 residues. The V gene's germline CDR1 is SGHNT and CDR2 YYREEE (reference sequence).